This T cell receptor (beta chain) was documented in a study of human T cells and chemical hapten exposure (dated by TCRdb to the early 2020s). Some background on the complete study: For sensitization, 2% DPC in acetone was applied to a 2 cm by 2 cm area of upper inner arm skin. Blood samples were taken from patients before sensitization (week 0) and at 2, 6 and about 24 weeks after DPC sensitization. Patch tests used Finn chambers with 0.01% DPC on the upper back, scored after 6 days by International Contact Dermatitis Research Group standards. For TCR sequencing, blood came from 25 to 35 alopecia patients at anywhere from one to four time points (pre-sensitization, 2, 6 and 24 weeks). Patients additionally received weekly therapeutic DPC doses to the scalp throughout the approximately 22-week study period. The libraries were sequenced as a pool, and the TCR yield per sample differed mostly because of small variations in library volumes within the pool. Most of the patients in the cohort were female, and the cohort covered alopecia areata with under or over 50% scalp involvement, alopecia totalis and alopecia universalis. This study followed changes in the peripheral blood TCR repertoire in vivo during primary and secondary sensitization of alopecia patients to the hapten diphenylcyclopropenone (DPC). Overall results and qualifications from the work: Expanded TCRs formed significantly more large CDR3 similarity clusters than pre-sensitization or healthy control sets, consistent with antigen-driven responses. The number of TCRs above 1 in 1000 frequency did not change with DPC sensitization; there was no evidence of global repertoire structure alterations. Because all patients had alopecia, a presumed autoimmune disease, the immune response of the patients might differ from that of healthy individuals. After repeated subsampling, changes were observed in the strength of the expansion versus patch-test correlation and in the threshold at which the correlation became significant. A positive correlation was found between the number of PT1 expanded TCRs and patch test score, with significance reached at thresholds 8, 16 and 32 but not 4.

This sample's time point label indicates: pre-sensitization, week 0. The label giving this sample's treatment or condition can be read as: therapeutic diphenylcyclopropenone sensitization with weekly scalp DPC. At each patch-test visit, blood was drawn before the patch test was applied. To be eligible, patients had to be aged 18 to 70, diagnosed with alopecia and judged suitable for DPC therapy, while pregnant patients were excluded. Total RNA was isolated from unfractionated whole blood collected in Tempus Blood RNA tubes. The library was obtained by RACE. The reads were generated on a NextSeq 500. Library preparation attached unique molecular identifiers to individual cDNA molecules for quantitative, reproducible TCR counting. From each blood RNA sample, both TCR alpha and TCR beta chains were sequenced. The paper's data handling went like this. The median number of TCRs per sample was some 100,000, ranging from about 23,224 to 690,600. The Decombinator software suite was used to annotate the V, J and CDR3 of the TCR reads. To make PS versus PT1 abundance plots, every sample was subsampled to the same number of TCRs (28,000). Expanded TCRs were defined as absent before sensitization and observed at least eight times at the 2-week time point. TCRdb reprocessing: public reads trimmed at Q25 with fastp, clones called with MiXCR, in-frame beta chains kept. Rows merge per CDR3 protein into single entries with the most common DNA and genes. The V and J calls reflect TCRdb's pipeline rather than the authors' work. In all, the sample holds fewer than 200,000 distinct CDR3 sequences, and 25% to 35% of those were seen once. The biggest ten clones account for 2.5% to 3.5% of the sample.

In the germline V gene, CDR1 corresponds to SGDLS and CDR2 to YYNGEE. Its CDR3 holds 14 amino acids, cysteine through phenylalanine. The kept DNA is CDR3 alone, 42 bases in frame from the first base. Trimming costs V 2 bases and J 4 bases, and their ends lie 10 bases apart. Turning to this clonotype: No antigen is known for it. Per-nucleotide qualities are absent, and no much larger clonotype sits a single base away.

Rearrangement joined TRBV9 to TRBJ2-1; there is no confident call for the D gene. Sequences were derived from whole blood, sampled in connection with sensitization to the hapten diphenylcyclopropenone (DPC). The sequence derives from a woman aged 30 to 39 with alopecia areata. Some clones in this sample may be carry-over from other donors' samples. The encoded CDR3 is CASSVDQGYNEQFF. The DNA is as follows: TGTGCCAGCAGCGTCGATCAAGGTTACAATGAGCAGTTCTTC.